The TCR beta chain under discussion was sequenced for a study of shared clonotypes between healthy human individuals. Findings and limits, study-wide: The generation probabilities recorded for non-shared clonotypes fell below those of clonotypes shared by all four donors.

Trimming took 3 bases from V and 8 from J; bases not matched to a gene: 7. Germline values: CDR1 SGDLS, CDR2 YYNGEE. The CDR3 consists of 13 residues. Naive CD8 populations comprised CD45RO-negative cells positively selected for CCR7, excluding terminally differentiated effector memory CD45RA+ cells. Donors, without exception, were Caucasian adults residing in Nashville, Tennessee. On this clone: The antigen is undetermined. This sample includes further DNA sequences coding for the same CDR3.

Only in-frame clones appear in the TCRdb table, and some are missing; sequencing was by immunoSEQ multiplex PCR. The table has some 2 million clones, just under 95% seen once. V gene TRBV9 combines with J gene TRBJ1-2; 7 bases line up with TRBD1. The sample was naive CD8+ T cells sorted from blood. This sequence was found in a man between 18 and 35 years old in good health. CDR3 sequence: CASSAGTVLGYTF. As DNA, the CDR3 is TGTGCCAGCAGCGCCGGGACAGTGCTGGGCTACACCTTC.